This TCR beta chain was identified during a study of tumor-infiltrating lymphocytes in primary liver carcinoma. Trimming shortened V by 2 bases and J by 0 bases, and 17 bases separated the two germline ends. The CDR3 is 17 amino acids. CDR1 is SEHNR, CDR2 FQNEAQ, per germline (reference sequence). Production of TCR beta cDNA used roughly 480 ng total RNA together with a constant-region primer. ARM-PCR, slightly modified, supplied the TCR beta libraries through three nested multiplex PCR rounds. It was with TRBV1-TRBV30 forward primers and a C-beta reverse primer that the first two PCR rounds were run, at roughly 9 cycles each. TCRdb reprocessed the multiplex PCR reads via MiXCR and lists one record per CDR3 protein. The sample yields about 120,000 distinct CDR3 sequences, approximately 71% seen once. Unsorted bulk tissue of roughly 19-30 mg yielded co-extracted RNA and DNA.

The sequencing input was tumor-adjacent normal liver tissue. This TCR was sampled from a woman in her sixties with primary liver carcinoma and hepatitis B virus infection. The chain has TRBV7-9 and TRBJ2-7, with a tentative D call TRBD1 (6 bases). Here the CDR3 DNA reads TGTGCCAGCAGCTTAATTGACAGGACATCGAGCTCCTACGAGCAGTACTTC. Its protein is CASSLIDRTSSSYEQYF.